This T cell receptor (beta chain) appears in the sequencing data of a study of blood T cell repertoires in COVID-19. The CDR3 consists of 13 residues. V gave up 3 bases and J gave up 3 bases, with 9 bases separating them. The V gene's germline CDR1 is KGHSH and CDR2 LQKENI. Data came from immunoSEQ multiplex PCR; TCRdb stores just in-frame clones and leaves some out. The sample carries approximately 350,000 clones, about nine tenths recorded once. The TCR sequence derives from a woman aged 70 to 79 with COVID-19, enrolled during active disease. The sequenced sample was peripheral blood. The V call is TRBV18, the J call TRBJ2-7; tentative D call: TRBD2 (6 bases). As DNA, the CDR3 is TGTGCCAGCTCACCGGGAGGAGACTACGAGCAGTACTTC. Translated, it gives CASSPGGDYEQYF.